Below are 7 T cell receptor beta chains sequenced from a single sample in a study of T cell repertoires in cytomegalovirus infection. TCRdb fed the reads into MiXCR, producing one record per CDR3 protein. The sample yields roughly 500,000 distinct CDR3 sequences, approximately 40% seen once. Their target antigens are unknown. The material sequenced was cultured PBMCs, taken from culture after CMV antigen stimulation. The source of these receptors is a human donor in good health (CMV status not recorded). Some clones in this sample may be carry-over from other donors' samples.

The chain has TRBV6-5 and TRBJ1-1; a possible D gene is TRBD1 (6 bases). V lost 10 bases, J lost 9 bases, and 18 bases lay in between. The germline V gene has CDR1 MNHEY and CDR2 SVGAGI. The CDR3 contains 12 residues. The CDR3 reads CAIAQGTLKAFF. The CDR3, as DNA: TGTGCCATCGCACAGGGTACGTTGAAAGCTTTCTTT.

This rearrangement joins TRBV6-5 to TRBJ2-1, with D perhaps matching TRBD2 (6 bases). The CDR3 has 14 residues. V was shortened by 6 bases and J by 6 bases, with 15 bases between the two germline ends. Germline V gene lookup returns CDR1 MNHEY and CDR2 SVGAGI. CDR3 bases: TGTGCCAGCAGCCCTGGGGACGGGGGCAATGAGCAGTTCTTC. It encodes CASSPGDGGNEQFF.

This clonotype was seen a few times. The chain has TRBV6-5 and TRBJ1-4; 7 bases match TRBD1. This CDR3 spans 16 amino acids. With 2 bases clipped from V and 1 base from J, the junction kept 4 bases outside the gene matches. The germline gives CDR1 MNHEY, CDR2 SVGAGI. The CDR3 DNA follows: TGTGCCAGCAGTTACCTCCGACAGGGAACTAATGAAAAACTGTTTTTT. Translated: CASSYLRQGTNEKLFF.

The J gene is TRBJ2-7, the V gene TRBV27, with D perhaps matching TRBD1 (6 bases). Trimming removed 3 bases from V and 0 bases from J, with 12 bases in between. CDR3 size: 15 residues. Germline V gene sequence: CDR1 MNHEY, CDR2 SMNVEV (reference sequence). The DNA of the CDR3 is TGTGCCAGCAGTTTTTTTACAGGGCACTCCTACGAGCAGTACTTC. It codes for CASSFFTGHSYEQYF.

The J gene is TRBJ2-7, the V gene TRBV10-3; 8 bases align to TRBD2. The V and J ends lost 8 bases and 4 bases, in that order; junction bases with no gene match: 22. There are 18 residues in the CDR3. Per germline, CDR1 ENHRY and CDR2 SYGVKD. CDR3 bases: TGTGCCATCTCATTGGTGGGACTAGTTACTACTCAAACATACGAGCAGTACTTC. This gives the protein CAISLVGLVTTQTYEQYF.

This clonotype was observed at least ten times. The genes are TRBV7-2 and TRBJ2-7; 8 bases fit TRBD2. V dropped 1 base and J dropped 6; count of bases not matched to a gene: 5. The CDR3 consists of 14 residues. Germline loops: CDR1 SGHTA, CDR2 FQGNSA. CDR3 in amino acids: CASSLGREGPEQYF. The CDR3 nucleotides read TGTGCCAGCAGCTTAGGACGGGAGGGCCCCGAGCAGTACTTC.

The chain has TRBV6-5 and TRBJ2-3; 7 bases map to TRBD1. This CDR3 comprises 16 residues. Trimming cost V 6 bases and J 2 bases; bases outside gene matches: 11. Germline assignment: CDR1 MNHEY and CDR2 SVGAGI. CDR3 loop: CASSLRGTVDTDTQYF. CDR3 in DNA: TGTGCCAGCAGCCTCAGGGGGACGGTAGACACAGATACGCAGTATTTT.